These 25 T cell receptor beta chains came from one sample sequenced in a study of vaccination effects on CD4 cells after COVID-19. Their antigens are not known. Expansion with viral peptide pools was applied to antigen-specific CD4+ T cells by the ViraFEST assay prior to sequencing. It was after approximately 11 days of culture that CD4+ T cells were isolated. Each participant was administered two doses of either the BNT162b2 or the mRNA-1273 vaccine. Method: immunoSEQ multiplex PCR; TCRdb's copy keeps in-frame clones and lacks some. The sample yields roughly 30,000 clones, roughly 70% seen once. Sample: CD4+ T cells from PBMCs cultured with HCoV-NL63 spike peptides, taken after COVID-19 vaccination. These receptors were obtained from a human donor who received a COVID-19 vaccine.

This clone was found once. The chain combines TRBV14 with TRBJ2-3; D gene ambiguous. The CDR3 covers 13 residues. V was trimmed by 4 bases and J by 4 bases, leaving 9 bases between them. The germline V gene has CDR1 SGHDN and CDR2 FVKESK. The CDR3 loop reads CASSLRPPDTQYF. DNA of the CDR3: TGTGCCAGCAGCCTGCGCCCGCCAGATACGCAGTATTTT.

This clone has a handful of counts. The genes are TRBV7-2 and TRBJ2-1, with unresolved D. Germline V gene data show CDR1 as SGHTA and CDR2 as FQGNSA. The CDR3 has 15 amino acids. V lost 0 bases to trimming and J lost 9 bases, with 15 bases between them. The CDR3 sequence is CASSLAGTTATEQFF. The CDR3 nucleotides read TGTGCCAGCAGCTTAGCCGGAACCACCGCGACTGAGCAGTTCTTC.

V and J are TRBV5-4 and TRBJ2-2; possible D gene TRBD2, 5 bases. CDR3 size: 14 residues. Trimming cost V 4 bases and J 6 bases, with 13 bases left between them. Germline-derived CDR1 and CDR2 are SGHNT and YYREEE (reference sequence). The CDR3 spells CASSRTRAAGELFF. For the CDR3, the DNA is TGTGCCAGCAGCAGAACTAGAGCTGCCGGGGAGCTGTTTTTT. Full variable domain (outside the CDR3, taken from reference TRBV5-4 and TRBJ2-2): ETGVTQSPTHLIKTRGQQVTLRCSSQSGHNTVSWYQQALGQGPQFIFQYYREEENGRGNFPPRFSGLQFPNYSSELNVNALELDDSALYLCASSRTRAAGELFFGEGSRLTVL.

V and J are TRBV10-3 and TRBJ2-5; D is unclear. The CDR3 consists of 12 residues. The ends were cut back, 3 bases at V and 4 bases at J, with 6 bases in the middle. Germline V gene sequence: CDR1 ENHRY, CDR2 SYGVKD. CDR3 in DNA: TGTGCCATCAGTGATAGGGTAGAGACCCAGTACTTC. It encodes CAISDRVETQYF.

The genes are TRBV5-8 and TRBJ2-5, with 15 nucleotides matching TRBD2. The CDR3 spans 18 residues. The germline V gene encodes CDR1 SGHTS and CDR2 YDEGEE. Unmatched junction bases numbered 10, after V lost 2 bases and J lost 5 bases. The CDR3 nucleotides are TGTGCCAGCAGCTTTATAAGGACTAGCGGGAGGGCCTCGGAGACCCAGTACTTC. This codes for CASSFIRTSGRASETQYF.

The chain combines TRBV19 with TRBJ1-2, with D possibly being TRBD1 (5 bases). Germline CDR1 is LNHDA and CDR2 is SQIVND (reference sequence). Deletions cut 1 base from V and 8 bases from J, with 8 bases between. CDR3 size: 12 residues. This CDR3 reads CASSIVRGGYTF. CDR3 bases: TGTGCCAGTAGTATAGTGAGGGGAGGCTACACCTTC.

This chain connects TRBV9 to TRBJ2-3; possible D gene TRBD2, 6 bases. Trimming pared 0 bases from V and 4 bases from J, leaving 12 bases between. From germline, CDR1 is SGDLS and CDR2 YYNGEE. The CDR3 covers 15 residues. In nucleotides, the CDR3 is TGTGCCAGCAGCGTAGGGCGGGATTACGCAGATACGCAGTATTTT. It translates to CASSVGRDYADTQYF.

This clone came up once. CDR3 sequence (DNA): TGTGCCAGTAGTATAGATCTATCAGGGACAGGGCTTGCAGATACGCAGTATTTT. It translates to CASSIDLSGTGLADTQYF. The rearrangement joins TRBV19 to TRBJ2-3, with 9 bases fitting TRBD1. J gave up 4 bases and V 0 bases, and 11 bases lay outside the gene matches. The CDR3 has 18 amino acids. CDR1 and CDR2 from the germline V gene are LNHDA and SQIVND (reference sequence).

The chain joins TRBV10-2 to TRBJ2-2; tentative D call: TRBD2 (6 bases). The CDR3 has 14 residues. Trimming took off 3 bases at V and 7 bases at J, with 12 bases between the two ends. CDR1 and CDR2 from the germline V gene are WSHSY and SAAADI. This CDR3 reads CASSELAGGGELFF. The CDR3 DNA follows: TGCGCCAGCAGTGAACTAGCTGGTGGCGGGGAGCTGTTTTTT.

The chain recombines TRBV27 with TRBJ2-1; 8 bases are a match to TRBD2. This CDR3 spans 16 amino acids. The J segment lost 6 bases and the V segment lost 1 base, leaving 8 bases of the junction unmatched. Germline-derived CDR1 and CDR2 are MNHEY and SMNVEV (reference sequence). The CDR3 DNA reads as TGTGCCAGCAGTTTATGGGGGCGGGGGGCCCCCAATGAGCAGTTCTTC. Residues: CASSLWGRGAPNEQFF.

The chain carries TRBV10-3 and TRBJ1-2; 7 positions agree with TRBD1. The CDR3 runs 15 residues. Germline V gene lookup returns CDR1 ENHRY and CDR2 SYGVKD. The trim removed 3 bases at V and 4 bases at J, leaving 8 bases unmatched. The CDR3 loop is CAISDQGEVTYGYTF. Written as DNA, the CDR3 is TGTGCCATCAGTGACCAGGGGGAGGTAACCTATGGCTACACCTTC.

This chain joins TRBV7-2 and TRBJ1-2, with a weak D call TRBD1 (6 bases). V dropped 2 bases and J dropped 1 base, with 17 bases sitting between them. The CDR3 consists of 17 residues. Germline CDR1 reads SGHTA; CDR2 reads FQGNSA. As DNA, the CDR3 is TGTGCCAGCAGCTTAACGCGGTCTTCCAGGGGTAACTATGGCTACACCTTC. Amino acids: CASSLTRSSRGNYGYTF.

J is TRBJ1-3 and V is TRBV10-2; D is possibly TRBD1 (6 bases). The CDR3 loop spans 13 amino acids. V lost 4 bases and J 6 bases, leaving 10 bases between the germline ends. CDR1 and CDR2 from the germline V gene are WSHSY and SAAADI. CDR3 sequence reads: CASSGTEQNTIYF. CDR3 sequence (DNA): TGCGCCAGCAGTGGGACAGAACAAAACACCATATATTTT.

This clone was seen only a few times. This chain links TRBV15 with TRBJ2-2, with 8 bases that match TRBD1. The CDR3 has 17 amino acids. Germline trimming cut 5 bases from V and 4 bases from J; bases unmatched to any gene: 12. Per the germline V gene, CDR1 is LNHNV and CDR2 is YYDKDF (reference sequence). The CDR3 reads CATSELPSGGSTGELFF. The CDR3 DNA sequence: TGTGCCACCAGCGAACTTCCTTCAGGGGGCAGCACCGGGGAGCTGTTTTTT.

The CDR3 sequence is CASSGLADYYEQYF. The CDR3 DNA sequence: TGCGCCAGCAGCGGTCTAGCGGACTACTACGAGCAGTACTTC. The genes are TRBV5-1 and TRBJ2-7; 7 positions match TRBD2. V was clipped by 4 bases and J by 3 bases; unmatched bases: 7. Per the germline V gene, CDR1 is SGHRS and CDR2 is YFSETQ. The CDR3 is made up of 14 amino acids.

The chain couples TRBV11-2 to TRBJ2-2; a weak D match, TRBD1 (6 bases). The CDR3 covers 14 residues. Germline V CDR1 and CDR2: SGHAT, FQNNGV. With 5 bases removed from V and 5 bases from J, the gap between germline ends came to 12 bases. DNA of the CDR3: TGTGCCAGCAGCCCTGGACAGTCAACCGGGGAGCTGTTTTTT. Translating it yields CASSPGQSTGELFF.

This clone is medium-sized within its sample. The chain couples TRBV18 to TRBJ1-2; TRBD1 matches 12 bases. Germline trimming cut 6 bases from V and 0 bases from J; bases unmatched to any gene: 14. Germline CDR1 reads KGHSH; CDR2 reads LQKENI. This CDR3 comprises 19 residues. The CDR3 DNA follows: TGTGCCAGCTCTAGAACCCCCGGGACAGGGGGCAGCTCTAACTATGGCTACACCTTC. Protein product: CASSRTPGTGGSSNYGYTF.

This sequence joins TRBV7-9 and TRBJ2-7; a weak D match, TRBD1 (6 bases). The V and J ends lost 4 bases and 2 bases respectively, with 9 bases between them. CDR3 length: 13 residues. CDR1 SEHNR and CDR2 FQNEAQ come from the germline V gene (reference sequence). The chain's CDR3 is CASSSGQTYEQYF. The DNA of the CDR3 is TGTGCCAGCAGCTCTGGACAGACCTACGAGCAGTACTTC.

The chain employs TRBV19 and TRBJ2-6; TRBD1 matches 9 bases. There are 18 residues in the CDR3. Germline CDR1 and CDR2: LNHDA and SQIVND (reference sequence). The ends lost 7 bases at V and 0 bases at J; junction bases unmatched: 10. The CDR3 DNA sequence: TGTGCCAGTACTACGGACAGGGGTAGAGACTCTGGGGCCAACGTCCTGACTTTC. This translates into CASTTDRGRDSGANVLTF.

The chain joins TRBV11-2 to TRBJ2-6; no definite D call. Per the germline V gene, CDR1 is SGHAT and CDR2 is FQNNGV. CDR3 size: 16 residues. V lost 5 bases, J lost 0 bases, and 11 bases lay in between. The CDR3 nucleotides are TGTGCCAGCAGCCCCCGTGTAGACTCTGGGGCCAACGTCCTGACTTTC. Its translation is CASSPRVDSGANVLTF.

The CDR3 DNA is TGCGCCAGCAGCCAAGAAAGATTAGGGACGGAATATGGCTACACCTTC. Its translation is CASSQERLGTEYGYTF. The chain couples TRBV4-1 to TRBJ1-2, with D possibly matching TRBD1 (5 bases). V dropped 0 bases and J dropped 5 bases, with 16 bases sitting between them. Germline loops: CDR1 MGHRA, CDR2 YSYEKL. CDR3 length: 16 residues.

V and J are TRBV4-1 and TRBJ1-2; 9 bases line up with TRBD1. Per the germline V gene, CDR1 is MGHRA and CDR2 is YSYEKL. Unmatched junction bases numbered 10, after V lost 4 bases and J lost 10 bases. This CDR3 has 14 amino acids. DNA of the CDR3: TGCGCCAGCAGCCTGGACAGGGGCTTTAGGGCCTACACCTTC. Protein product: CASSLDRGFRAYTF.

The J gene is TRBJ1-2, the V gene TRBV2; D gene uncertain. CDR3 length equals 14 residues. CDR1 and CDR2 (germline): SNHLY, FYNNEI. Deletions cut 7 bases from V and 4 bases from J, with 16 bases between. CDR3 sequence: CASNERLVSYGYTF. CDR3 coding DNA: TGTGCCAGCAACGAGAGGTTAGTTAGCTATGGCTACACCTTC. The full variable domain, its missing parts supplied by reference TRBV2 and TRBJ1-2, is EPEVTQTPSHQVTQMGQEVILRCVPISNHLYFYWYRQILGQKVEFLVSFYNNEISEKSEIFDDQFSVERPDGSNFTLKIRSTKLEDSAMYFCASNERLVSYGYTFGSGTRLTVV.

This clone was found a few times. The chain employs TRBV4-1 and TRBJ2-7; no firm D call. The germline V gene encodes CDR1 MGHRA and CDR2 YSYEKL. Trimming cost V 1 base and J 5 bases, with 9 bases left between them. The CDR3 covers 13 residues. The DNA of the CDR3 is TGCGCCAGCAGCCAAGTGGGCTTCGACGAGCAGTACTTC. Translated: CASSQVGFDEQYF.

The CDR3 protein is CASRLGPVATSGGLRYTDTQYF. The CDR3 DNA reads as TGTGCAAGTCGCTTAGGCCCTGTTGCTACTAGCGGGGGGCTCCGATACACAGATACGCAGTATTTT. The V call is TRBV12-2, the J call TRBJ2-3; the DNA was not compared with TRBD2, the D call given in the table. TRBV12-2 constitutes a pseudogene. This CDR3 spans 22 amino acids.